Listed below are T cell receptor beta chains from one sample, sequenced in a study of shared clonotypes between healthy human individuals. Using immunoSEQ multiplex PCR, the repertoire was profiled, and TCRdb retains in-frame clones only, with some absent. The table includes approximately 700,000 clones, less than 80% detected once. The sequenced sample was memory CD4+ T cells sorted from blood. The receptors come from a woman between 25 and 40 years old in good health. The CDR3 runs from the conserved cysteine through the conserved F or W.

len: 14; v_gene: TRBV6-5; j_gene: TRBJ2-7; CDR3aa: CASTPAGQGYEQYF
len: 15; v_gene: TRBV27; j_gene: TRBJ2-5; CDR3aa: CASSLSISSQETQYF
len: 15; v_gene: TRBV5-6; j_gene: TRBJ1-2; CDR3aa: CASSLTKHTNYGYTF
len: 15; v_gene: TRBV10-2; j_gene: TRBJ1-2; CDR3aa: CASSAPGQTNYGYTF
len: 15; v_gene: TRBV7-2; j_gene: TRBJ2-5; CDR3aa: CASSPEGGFSETQYF
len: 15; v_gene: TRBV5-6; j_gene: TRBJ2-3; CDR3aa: CASSLLDRGSDTQYF
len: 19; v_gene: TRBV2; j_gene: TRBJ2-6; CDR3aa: CASSPLSTGISYGANVLTF
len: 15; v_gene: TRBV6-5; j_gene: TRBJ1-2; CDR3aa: CASSYSNAGGYGYTF
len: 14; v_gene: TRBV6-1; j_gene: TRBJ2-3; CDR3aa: CASSAGGGTDTQYF
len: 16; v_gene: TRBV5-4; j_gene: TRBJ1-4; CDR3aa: CASSLEGRQGGEKLFF
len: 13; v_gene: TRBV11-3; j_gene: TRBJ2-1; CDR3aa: CASSRTGNNEQFF
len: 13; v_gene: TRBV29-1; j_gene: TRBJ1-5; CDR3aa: CSVVLDYNQPQHF
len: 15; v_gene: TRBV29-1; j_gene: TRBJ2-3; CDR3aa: CSVEAPSLGTDTQYF
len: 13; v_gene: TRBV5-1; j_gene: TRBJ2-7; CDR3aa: CASSFSGRYEQYF
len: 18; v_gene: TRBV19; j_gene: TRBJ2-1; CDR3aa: CASSISSGRAVWYNEQFF
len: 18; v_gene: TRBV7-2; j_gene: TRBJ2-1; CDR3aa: CASSLGSRRGSSYNEQFF
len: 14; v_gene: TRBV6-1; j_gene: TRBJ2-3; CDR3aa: CASRPGQGTDTQYF
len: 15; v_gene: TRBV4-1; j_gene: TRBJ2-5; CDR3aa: CASSLIVSRGETQYF
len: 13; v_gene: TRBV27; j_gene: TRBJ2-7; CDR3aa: CASIGGGTYEQYF
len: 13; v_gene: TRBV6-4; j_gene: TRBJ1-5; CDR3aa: CASSDQAQGPQHF
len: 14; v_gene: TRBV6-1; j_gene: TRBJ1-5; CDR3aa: CASYNPHSNQPQHF
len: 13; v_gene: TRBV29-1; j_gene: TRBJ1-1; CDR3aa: CSVNRGRSGEAFF
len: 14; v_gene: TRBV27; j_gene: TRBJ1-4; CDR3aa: CASMRGSFGEKLFF
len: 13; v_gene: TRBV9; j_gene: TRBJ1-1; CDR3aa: CASSAGRGTEAFF
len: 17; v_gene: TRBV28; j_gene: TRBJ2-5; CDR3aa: CASSRPLGKVNQETQYF
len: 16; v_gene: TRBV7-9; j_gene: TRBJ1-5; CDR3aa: CASSQAGQPLYQPQHF
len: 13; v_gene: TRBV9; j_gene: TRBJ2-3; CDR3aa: CASSADSPDTQYF
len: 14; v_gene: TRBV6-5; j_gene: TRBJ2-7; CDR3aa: CASSRGLNSYEQYF
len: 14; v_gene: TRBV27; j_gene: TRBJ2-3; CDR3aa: CASSWAASTDTQYF
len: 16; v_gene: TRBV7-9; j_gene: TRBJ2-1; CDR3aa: CASSGGLAGGIGEQFF
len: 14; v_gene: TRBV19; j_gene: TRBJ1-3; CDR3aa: CASKRAGRLDTIYF
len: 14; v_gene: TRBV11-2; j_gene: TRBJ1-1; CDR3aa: CASSLFSQNTEAFF
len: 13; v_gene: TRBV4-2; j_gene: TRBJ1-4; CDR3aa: CASYDRGNEKLFF
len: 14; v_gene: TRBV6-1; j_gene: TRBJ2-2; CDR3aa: CASRPGLTSGELFF
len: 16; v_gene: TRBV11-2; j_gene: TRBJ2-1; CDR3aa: CASSSPGLAGWNEQFF
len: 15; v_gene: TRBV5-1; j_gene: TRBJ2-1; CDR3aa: CASSLANSGYNEQFF
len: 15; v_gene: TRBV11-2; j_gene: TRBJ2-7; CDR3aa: CASSRIPGQGGEQYF
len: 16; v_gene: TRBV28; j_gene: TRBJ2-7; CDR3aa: CASSPLRLGASDEQYF
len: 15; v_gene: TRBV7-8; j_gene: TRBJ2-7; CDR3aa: CASSLEGGRFYEQYF
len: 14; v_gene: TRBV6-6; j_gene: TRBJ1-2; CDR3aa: CASSYASGAGGYTF
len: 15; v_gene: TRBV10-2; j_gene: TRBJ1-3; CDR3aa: CASSERGLYGNTIYF
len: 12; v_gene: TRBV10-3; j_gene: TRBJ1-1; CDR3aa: CAISREGTEAFF
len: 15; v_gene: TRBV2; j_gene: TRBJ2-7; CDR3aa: CASSGGAGGVKKQYF
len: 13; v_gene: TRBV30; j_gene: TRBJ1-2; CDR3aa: CAWSLTGGVGYTF
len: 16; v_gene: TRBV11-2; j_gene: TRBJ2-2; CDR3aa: CASSPRVTLGSGELFF
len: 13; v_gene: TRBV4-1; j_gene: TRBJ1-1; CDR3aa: CASSQWEREVAFF
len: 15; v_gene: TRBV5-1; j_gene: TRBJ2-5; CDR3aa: CASSPVAGGGETQYF
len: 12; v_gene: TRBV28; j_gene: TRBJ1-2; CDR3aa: CASSRQVIGYTF
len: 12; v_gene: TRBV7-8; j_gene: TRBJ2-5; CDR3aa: CASSLAGWAQYF
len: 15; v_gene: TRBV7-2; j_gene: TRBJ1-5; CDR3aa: CASSLKTGSNQPQHF
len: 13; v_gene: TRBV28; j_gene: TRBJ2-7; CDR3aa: CASTKGTAYEQYF
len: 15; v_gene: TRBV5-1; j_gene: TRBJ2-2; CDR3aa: CASSLDEPSTGELFF
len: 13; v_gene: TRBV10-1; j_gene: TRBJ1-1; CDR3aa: CASRRERDTEAFF
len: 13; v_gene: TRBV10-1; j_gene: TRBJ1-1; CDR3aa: CASSGQRNTEAFF
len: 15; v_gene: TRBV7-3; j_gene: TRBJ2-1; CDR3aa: CASSLTAGEDNEQFF
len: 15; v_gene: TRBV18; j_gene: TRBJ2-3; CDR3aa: CASSPSQRTTDTQYF
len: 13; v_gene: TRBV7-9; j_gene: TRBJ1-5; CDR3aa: CASSSQGNQPQHF
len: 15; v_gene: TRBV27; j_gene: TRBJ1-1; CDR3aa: CASSGRFDRPPEAFF
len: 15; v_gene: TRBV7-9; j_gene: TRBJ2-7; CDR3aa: CASSLVGQGIDEQYF